This TCR beta chain appears in the sequencing data of a study of cytomegalovirus exposure and HLA in healthy donors (dated by TCRdb to 2016 to 2017). Some background on the complete study: An earlier analysis of approximately 640 of the donors reported approximately 290 Gb of sequence data and 117 million unique TCR beta sequences from 150 million to 200 million T cells. In addition to the first cohort of 666 subjects, a separate validation cohort of 100 to 150 different subjects was used. An early release that covered 500 to 800 HLA-typed donors contained approximately 290 gigabases of sequencing data and around 85 million unique TCR sequences. Because of strong linkage in the cohort, roughly 5 DR-DQ haplotypes were treated as single units for association and clustering. Alongside the repertoire data, information on donor age, sex, ethnicity and CMV serostatus was compiled. The number of typed donors differed by locus: roughly 629-630 for A, B, C, DRB1 and DQB1; 522 for DQA1; approximately 600 for DPA1; and 400 to 480 for DPB1. In a later genetic analysis, genome-wide SNP genotypes for about 65% of the roughly 670 donors were used, and that subset was treated as a discovery cohort. Class I and class II HLA loci were covered by the typing at four-digit resolution. To predict cytomegalovirus infection status, the study combined high-throughput TCR immunosequencing, statistical association of individual TCRs with disease status, and machine learning. To study patterns of TCR occurrence, a later analysis re-analyzed previously published TCR beta repertoires from 500 to 850 donors and added high-resolution HLA genotyping. The aim of the study was to test whether cataloging public T cell receptors could identify signatures of past pathogen exposure. Among roughly 400 genotyped donors of the cohort, an average of roughly 230,000 unique TCR beta nucleotide sequences was sequenced per donor, of which about 20% were non-productive. To decide whether each TCR beta V gene segment behaved as functional or pseudogenic, an earlier analysis of some 600 of the donors relied on high-throughput TCR beta sequencing. The study used immunosequencing to profile the T cell repertoires of hundreds of subjects and linked those repertoires to cytomegalovirus serostatus. Every discovery cohort repertoire had been produced on one sequencing platform. Rather than drawing on any new phenotypic data, the later analysis identified candidate immune exposures from TCR beta sequences and the way those sequences occurred across donors. The genetic ancestry cluster associated with self-reported Caucasian donors included 81% of the 398 genotyped donors.

Between the V and J ends, shortened by 0 bases and 15 bases respectively, the junction contains 15 bases. The germline V gene yields MRHNA for CDR1 and SNTAGT for CDR2. The CDR3 holds 13 amino acids from the cysteine to the phenylalanine. This entry keeps only the CDR3 DNA: 39 bases, framed from base 1. As to this clone: Its target antigen remains unknown. No much larger clonotype is one base removed from it; base qualities were not supplied.

The cohort was made up of several hundred healthy bone marrow donors. Cohort members were all nominally healthy when sampled, although unrecorded immune exposures were likely present. The donor was CMV seronegative and was included in the group of over 300 seronegative cohort members. A peripheral blood sample was provided by each donor, and peripheral blood mononuclear cells were used for TCR beta sequencing. The Qiagen DNeasy Blood Extraction Kit was used to extract genomic DNA from the blood cell samples. The receptor library was made with the immunoSEQ multiplex PCR assay. For the multiplex PCR, a mixture combining 60 forward primers for TCR Vbeta segments and 13 reverse primers for TCR Jbeta segments was used. The CDR3 region of rearranged TCR beta genes was amplified from genomic DNA by a multiplex PCR assay. The Illumina HiSeq System was used to sequence the amplified TCR beta libraries as 87-base-pair reads. As for the authors' bioinformatics: Across the 500 to 750 repertoires, a later analysis counted 80 million or so unique TCR beta chains, roughly 11 million of which were shared by at least two donors. To remove PCR and sequencing errors, raw reads were error-corrected and collapsed into unique sequences using a nearest-neighbor algorithm that merged closely related sequences. V, D and J gene segments were assigned by aligning CDR3 sequences to IMGT reference sequences. Each retained sequence needed at least a six-nucleotide match to both a V gene segment and a J gene segment. A rearrangement was called productive if the CDR3 had no stop codons and remained in frame with V and J, and every other rearrangement was called non-productive. CDR3 was defined according to IMGT convention as the region running from the second conserved V-encoded cysteine to the conserved J-encoded phenylalanine. In an earlier analysis of more than 550 of the donors, sequences lacking an unambiguous match to a single V gene segment were excluded. In an earlier analysis of some 590 of the donors, a V segment was called functional when productive rearrangements were above 56.7%, and segregating when the standard deviation between donors exceeded 5%. A statistical classification framework was built for diagnosing cytomegalovirus status from the catalog of TCR beta chain sequences. A later analysis assigned V and J genes by comparing TCR nucleotide sequences with IMGT/GENE-DB human TR gene sequences. Using the TCRdist pipeline, a later analysis assigned CDR3 sequences along with most-parsimonious VDJ recombination scenarios. In a later analysis, every TCR beta chain was defined by the combination of its CDR3 amino acid sequence and its V-gene family, and reads without a unique V-gene family were dropped. A later analysis removed nearly 600 highly shared, low-generation-probability nucleotide sequences to deal with suspected cross-contamination and a sequencing artifact. In a later analysis, a clonal expansion index was calculated for each public chain from normalized within-repertoire ranks of inferred template counts. A later analysis computed generation probabilities with a VDJ recombination model fitted to out-of-frame rearrangements, and checked the results against IGoR. In a later analysis, TCR-TCR, TCR-HLA and TCR-CMV co-occurrence was scored with hypergeometric tests, and a repertoire-size bias correction was applied to TCR pairs. False discovery rates were estimated in a later analysis by permuting HLA or CMV assignments 20 times. In a later analysis, co-occurring TCRs were grouped with DBSCAN, and TCRdist sequence similarity was added when clustering was performed within HLA-allele-positive subsets. Repertoires with fewer than 30,000 or more than 120,000 public chains, plus five repertoires with anomalous nucleotide sharing, were excluded from co-occurrence clustering. TCRdb stores this immuneACCESS table with in-frame sequences only. Part of the clones is absent; in the studies checked, under half of the shortfall reflects unresolved V genes, and no reason is known for the rest. V, J and clone size were drawn from that table, and D and trimming were deduced from the DNA. This sample holds 130,000 to 150,000 clones; about 85% were observed only once. Over 2% of the sample lies in the top ten.

What the research found in general, with its limitations: Some IMGT-functional V segments, including TRBV6-2 and TRBV6-3, could not be distinguished by the 87-base-pair reads and were therefore excluded. Most TCR sequences were observed very rarely across donors, whereas some public TCRs were present in many individuals. In a later analysis, some 17,000 TCR beta sequences were associated with specific HLA alleles at a false discovery rate of 0.05. Strong co-occurrence of HLA alleles, especially DR and DQ, made assigning TCR associations to individual alleles difficult. Only TCR beta chains were sequenced in this cohort, and the absence of alpha or paired-chain data limited detectable features. The earlier analysis of about 600 of the donors excluded roughly 17 rarely observed V segments, including chromosome 9 orphons, because counts were too low. Broadly in line with IMGT annotations, most TCR beta V segments showed up in productive rearrangements about 90% or about 30% of the time in an earlier analysis of approximately 640 of the donors. The study listed 150 to 200 TCR beta chains as associated with cytomegalovirus. Presence/absence analyses assumed roughly uniform sequencing depth across donors, an assumption that may not hold. Correlated functional status among segregating V segments might be attributable to linkage disequilibrium, but an unknown experimental factor could not be ruled out. In a later analysis, HLA-associated TCR beta chains were found to be more clonally expanded and to have lower generation probabilities than equally common non-associated chains. Cytomegalovirus status was reported to be diagnosed by the classifier with high specificity and sensitivity in both the original and validation cohorts. V-gene and J-gene trimming of TCR beta chains was associated with a missense DCLRE1C variant in a later genetic analysis, and the association was replicated in an independent cohort. It was suggested by the authors that the approach could potentially be generalized to other disease states and immunological phenotypes. In a later analysis, most CMV-associated TCR beta chains were found to appear HLA-restricted, with HLA associations seemingly driven largely by CMV exposure. Several of the top co-occurrence clusters appeared to be linked to parvovirus B19, influenza, CMV and Epstein-Barr virus, according to a later analysis. A further reported finding was that TCR beta sequences accurately predicted the HLA-A and HLA-B alleles for most subjects in the first cohort. A later analysis found that TCR association rates varied across HLA loci, with DRB1 alleles showing the most associated TCRs and HLA-C alleles the fewest. Immune exposure information for the cohort was limited to CMV serostatus. Because some donors lacked HLA typing at each locus, the association tests relied only on the typed subset. The sequencing pipeline was judged likely to have produced a cluster of highly shared sequence variants as a technical artifact. A few of the identified cytomegalovirus-associated TCR beta chains were confirmed in vitro to be specific for cytomegalovirus antigens. In a later genetic analysis, fewer N-insertions in productive TCRs were reported among donors in an Asian-associated ancestry cluster than the 666-donor mean.

Here the chain combines TRBV6-4 and TRBJ2-1; a tentative D match to TRBD2 spans 6 bases. The sequence was collected from a boy aged 2 to 10 in good health and CMV-seronegative. The sequenced sample was PBMCs. The CDR3: CASSDSIREPLFF. Read as DNA, the sequence is TGTGCCAGCAGTGACTCGATCCGGGAGCCCCTGTTCTTC.